The T cell receptor (beta chain) described here comes from a study of T cells in Graves' hyperthyroidism and ophthalmopathy. The study, taken as a whole, reports: Researchers found most expanded thyroid clonotypes above 0.001 in blood as well.

Uncontrolled infection, other autoimmune disease, pregnancy or lactation disqualified patients from enrolment. Extraction of PBMCs used 8.5 to 10 ml of fresh peripheral blood. The ends were cut back, 8 bases at V and 1 base at J, with 14 bases in the middle. The germline V gene encodes CDR1 MNHEY and CDR2 SVGEGT. CDR3 length equals 14 residues. Remarks on this clonotype: The antigen is unknown.

Amplified regions were TCR beta CDR3 sequences from RNA transcripts. A first-round RT-PCR of the TCR CDR3 used the HTBI primer set. One entry per CDR3 protein, called by TCRdb with MiXCR from the multiplex PCR reads. The sample lists hundreds of thousands of distinct CDR3 sequences; roughly 19% were seen once. The receptor's source is a woman between 18 and 29 years old with Graves' hyperthyroidism. The rearrangement uses TRBV6-2 or TRBV6-3 and TRBJ2-5; maybe TRBD2 (6 bases). Sequencing input: blood. CDR3 sequence (DNA): TGTGCCAGCGGAGCTAGGGACTTCCAAGAGACCCAGTACTTC. Translation gives CASGARDFQETQYF.